This T cell receptor beta chain was recovered during a study of blood T cells in healthy people across ages. Study findings and constraints: Total diversity from one million sequenced T cells was likely underestimated.

For the second PCR, which ran for about 7 to 11 cycles, a sample-barcoded 5' primer and a J-beta primer mix were used. TCRdb analysed the 5' RACE reads with MiXCR anew, one entry per CDR3 protein. The sample has about 1 million distinct CDR3 sequences; under 55% are singletons. Comments on this clonotype: Its target is not known.

Germline V gene sequence: CDR1 DFQATT, CDR2 SNEGSKA (reference sequence). The CDR3 has 14 residues. Trimming removed 7 bases from V and 4 bases from J; junction bases left unmatched: 4. The specimen sequenced was blood. The sequence came from a woman aged 55-70 years in good health. The V and J genes are TRBV20-1 and TRBJ2-3, with TRBD2 matching 14 bases. CDR3 region: CSGTTSGRADTQYF. The CDR3 coding sequence is TGCAGTGGGACGACTAGCGGGAGGGCAGATACGCAGTATTTT.